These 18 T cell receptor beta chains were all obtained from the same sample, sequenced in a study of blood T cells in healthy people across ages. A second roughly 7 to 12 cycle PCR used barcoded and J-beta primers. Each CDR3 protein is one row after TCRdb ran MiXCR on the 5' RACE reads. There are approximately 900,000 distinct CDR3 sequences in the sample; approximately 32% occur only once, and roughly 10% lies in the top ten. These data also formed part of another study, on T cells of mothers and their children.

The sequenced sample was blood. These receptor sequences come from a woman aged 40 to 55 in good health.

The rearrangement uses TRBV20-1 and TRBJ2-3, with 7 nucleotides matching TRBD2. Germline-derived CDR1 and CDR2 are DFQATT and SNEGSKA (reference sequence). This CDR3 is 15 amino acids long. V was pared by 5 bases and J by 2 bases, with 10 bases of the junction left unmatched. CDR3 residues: CSAPTGTTLTDTQYF. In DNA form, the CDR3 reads TGCAGTGCTCCCACCGGGACTACCCTCACAGATACGCAGTATTTT.

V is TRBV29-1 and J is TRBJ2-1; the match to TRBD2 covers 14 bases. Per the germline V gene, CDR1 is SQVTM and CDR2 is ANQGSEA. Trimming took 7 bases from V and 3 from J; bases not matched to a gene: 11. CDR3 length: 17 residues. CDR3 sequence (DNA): TGCAGCGCCAAGGGACTAGCGGGGGCCTCCCTCTACAATGAGCAGTTCTTC. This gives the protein CSAKGLAGASLYNEQFF.

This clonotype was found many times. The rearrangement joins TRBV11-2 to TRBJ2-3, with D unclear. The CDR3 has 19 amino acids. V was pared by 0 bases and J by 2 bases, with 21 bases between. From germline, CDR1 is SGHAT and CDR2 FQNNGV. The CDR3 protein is CASSLDLTVGPGPTDTQYF. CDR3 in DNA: TGTGCCAGCAGCTTAGATCTAACGGTGGGTCCTGGCCCCACAGATACGCAGTATTTT.

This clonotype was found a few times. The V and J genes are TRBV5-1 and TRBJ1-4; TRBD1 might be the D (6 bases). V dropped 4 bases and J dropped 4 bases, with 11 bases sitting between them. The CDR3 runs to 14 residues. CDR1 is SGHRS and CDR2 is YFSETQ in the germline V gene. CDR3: CASSVDSRNEKLFF. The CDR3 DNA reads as TGCGCCAGCAGCGTGGACAGCCGTAATGAAAAACTGTTTTTT. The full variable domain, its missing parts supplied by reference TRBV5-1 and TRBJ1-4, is KAGVTQTPRYLIKTRGQQVTLSCSPISGHRSVSWYQQTPGQGLQFLFEYFSETQRNKGNFPGRFSGRQFSNSRSEMNVSTLELGDSALYLCASSVDSRNEKLFFGSGTQLSVL.

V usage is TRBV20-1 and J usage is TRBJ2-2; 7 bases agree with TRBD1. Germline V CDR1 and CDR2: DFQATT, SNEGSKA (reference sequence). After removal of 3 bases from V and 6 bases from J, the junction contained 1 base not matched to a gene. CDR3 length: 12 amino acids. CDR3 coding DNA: TGCAGTGCTAGGACAGGGCCCGGGGAGCTGTTTTTT. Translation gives CSARTGPGELFF.

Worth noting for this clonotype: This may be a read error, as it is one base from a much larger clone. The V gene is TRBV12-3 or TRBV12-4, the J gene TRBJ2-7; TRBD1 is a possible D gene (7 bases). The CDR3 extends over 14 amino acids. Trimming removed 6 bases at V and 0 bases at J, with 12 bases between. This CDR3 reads CASRRDSDSYEQYF. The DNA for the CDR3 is TGTGCCAGCAGGCGGGACAGCGACTCCTACGAGCAGTACTTC.

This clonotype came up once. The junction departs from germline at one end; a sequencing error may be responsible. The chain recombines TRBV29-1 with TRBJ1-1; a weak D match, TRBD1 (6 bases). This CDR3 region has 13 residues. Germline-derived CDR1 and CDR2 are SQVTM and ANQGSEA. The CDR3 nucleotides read TGCAGCCTTGAGCAGGAGGGGGACACTGAAGCTTTCTTT. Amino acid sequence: CSLEQEGDTEAFF.

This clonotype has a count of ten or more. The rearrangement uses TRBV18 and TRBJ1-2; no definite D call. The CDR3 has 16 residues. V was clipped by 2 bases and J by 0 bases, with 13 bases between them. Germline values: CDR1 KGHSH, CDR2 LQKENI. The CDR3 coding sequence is TGTGCCAGCTCACCAGCGCCCCGGCCGACTAACTATGGCTACACCTTC. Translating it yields CASSPAPRPTNYGYTF.

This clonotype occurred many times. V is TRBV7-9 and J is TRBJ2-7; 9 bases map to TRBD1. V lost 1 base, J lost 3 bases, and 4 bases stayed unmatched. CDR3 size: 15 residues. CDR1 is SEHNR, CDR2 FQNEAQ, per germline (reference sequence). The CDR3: CASSLGDRVIYEQYF. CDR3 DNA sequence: TGTGCCAGCAGCTTAGGGGACAGGGTAATCTACGAGCAGTACTTC.

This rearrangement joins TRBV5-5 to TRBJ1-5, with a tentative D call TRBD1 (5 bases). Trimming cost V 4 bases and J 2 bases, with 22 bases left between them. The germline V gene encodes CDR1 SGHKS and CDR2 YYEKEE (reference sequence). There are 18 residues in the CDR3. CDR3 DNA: TGTGCCAGCAGCCCGGGCCGGGGCGAGCGGTTTGGCAATCAGCCCCAGCATTTT. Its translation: CASSPGRGERFGNQPQHF.

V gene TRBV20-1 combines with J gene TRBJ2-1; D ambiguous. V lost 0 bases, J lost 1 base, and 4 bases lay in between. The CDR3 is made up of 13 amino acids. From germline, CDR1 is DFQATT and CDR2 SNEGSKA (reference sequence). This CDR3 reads CSARDRSYNEQFF. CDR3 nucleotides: TGCAGTGCTAGAGATCGGTCCTACAATGAGCAGTTCTTC.

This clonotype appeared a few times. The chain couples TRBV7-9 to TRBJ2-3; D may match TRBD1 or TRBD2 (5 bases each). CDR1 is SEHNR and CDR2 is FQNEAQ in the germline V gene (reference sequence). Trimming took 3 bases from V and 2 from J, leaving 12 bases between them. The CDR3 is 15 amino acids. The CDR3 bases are TGTGCCAGCAGCTTTCAGGGACGAACCACAGATACGCAGTATTTT. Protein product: CASSFQGRTTDTQYF.

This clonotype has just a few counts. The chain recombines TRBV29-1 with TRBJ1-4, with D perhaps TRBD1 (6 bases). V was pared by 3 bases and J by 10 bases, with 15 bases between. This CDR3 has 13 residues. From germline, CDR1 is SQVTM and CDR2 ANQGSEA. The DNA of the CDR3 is TGCAGCGTTGAGAGGGGGGCCGACGGAAAACTGTTTTTT. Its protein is CSVERGADGKLFF.

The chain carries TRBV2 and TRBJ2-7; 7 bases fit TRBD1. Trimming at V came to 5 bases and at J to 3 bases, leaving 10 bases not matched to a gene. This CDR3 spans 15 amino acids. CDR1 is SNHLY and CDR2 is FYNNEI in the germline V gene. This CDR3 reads CASSSNPRQGYEQYF. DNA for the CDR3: TGTGCCAGCAGTTCCAATCCAAGACAGGGCTACGAGCAGTACTTC.

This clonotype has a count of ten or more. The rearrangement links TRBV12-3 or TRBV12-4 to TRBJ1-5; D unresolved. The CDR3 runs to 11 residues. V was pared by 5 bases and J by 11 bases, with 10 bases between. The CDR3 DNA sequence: TGTGCCAGCAGTCAGGAGTGGACCCAGCATTTT. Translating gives CASSQEWTQHF.

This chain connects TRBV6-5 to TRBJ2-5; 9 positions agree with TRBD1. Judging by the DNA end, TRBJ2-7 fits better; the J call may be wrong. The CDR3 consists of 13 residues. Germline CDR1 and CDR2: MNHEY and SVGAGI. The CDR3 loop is CASNLQGANEQYF. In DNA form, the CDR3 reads TGTGCCAGCAACCTACAGGGGGCCAACGAGCAGTACTTC.

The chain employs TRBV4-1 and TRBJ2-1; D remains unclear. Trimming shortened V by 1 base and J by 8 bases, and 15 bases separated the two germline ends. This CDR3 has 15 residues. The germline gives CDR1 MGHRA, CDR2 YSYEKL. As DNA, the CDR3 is TGCGCCAGCAGCCAAGCAGTCACAAACCGCGATGAGCAGTTCTTC. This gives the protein CASSQAVTNRDEQFF.

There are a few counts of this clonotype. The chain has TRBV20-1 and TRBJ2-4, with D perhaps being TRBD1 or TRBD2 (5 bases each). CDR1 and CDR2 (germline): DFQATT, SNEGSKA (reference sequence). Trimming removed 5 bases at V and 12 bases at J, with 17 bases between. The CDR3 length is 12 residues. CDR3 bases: TGCAGTGCTCAGGGACGGGGAAATACTCAGTACTTC. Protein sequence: CSAQGRGNTQYF.